A selection of T cell receptor beta chains follows, all from one sample in a study of CD8 T cells in Susac syndrome. TCRdb fed the immunoSEQ multiplex PCR reads into MiXCR, producing one record per CDR3 protein. Here the sample spans about 280,000 distinct CDR3 sequences, roughly 84% being singletons. Source material: CD8+ T cells from PBMCs. Receptor source: a human donor with multiple sclerosis. The CDR3 runs from the conserved cysteine through the conserved F or W. Fields, in order: V gene, CDR3 length, D gene, J gene, clone size, CDR3 DNA, CDR3 protein. A D gene is named only where the DNA matches it firmly. Part of the rows lack a size; the others show once, few, many or a class for expanded clones.

V: TRBV20-1
length: 13
D: .
J: TRBJ2-7
size: .
DNA: TGCAGTGCTGGTAGCGGACGCTCCTACGAGCAGTACTTC
CDR3: CSAGSGRSYEQYF

V: TRBV27
length: 12
D: .
J: TRBJ2-1
size: .
DNA: TGTGCCAGCAGTTTAATCGGCCGGTCCGAGTTCTTC
CDR3: CASSLIGRSEFF

V: TRBV28
length: 14
D: TRBD1
J: TRBJ1-1
size: .
DNA: TGTGCCAGCACCTGGGACAGGGCCATCACTGAAGCTTCCTTT
CDR3: CASTWDRAITEASF

V: TRBV7-9
length: 13
D: TRBD1
J: TRBJ1-1
size: once
DNA: TGTGCCAGCAGCTCCGGGGACAGGGAGGGTGCTTTCTTT
CDR3: CASSSGDREGAFF

V: TRBV19
length: 17
D: TRBD2
J: TRBJ2-2
size: .
DNA: TGTGCCAGTAGTATTATCCCCCAGCGGGAGTCCACCGGGGAGCTGTTTTTT
CDR3: CASSIIPQRESTGELFF

V: TRBV7-9
length: 12
D: .
J: TRBJ2-5
size: few
DNA: TGTGCCAGCAGCTTACAGTGGGAGACCCAGTACTTC
CDR3: CASSLQWETQYF

V: TRBV27
length: 14
D: TRBD1
J: TRBJ1-1
size: .
DNA: TGTGCCAGCAGACTCCTAGGGGGCGAAGCTGAAGCTTTCTTT
CDR3: CASRLLGGEAEAFF

V: TRBV27
length: 14
D: TRBD1
J: TRBJ1-6
size: .
DNA: TGTGCCAGCAGTCTCAGGGGGTGGCGTTCACCCCTCCACTTT
CDR3: CASSLRGWRSPLHF

V: TRBV7-9
length: 15
D: .
J: TRBJ2-5
size: .
DNA: TGTGCCAGCAGCCCGACCCGGACTTCACAAGAGACCCAGTACTTC
CDR3: CASSPTRTSQETQYF

V: TRBV15
length: 18
D: TRBD1
J: TRBJ2-3
size: .
DNA: TGTGCCACCAGTCGGAGACTTAACGCGGACAGGGCAACAGATACGCAGTATTTT
CDR3: CATSRRLNADRATDTQYF

V: TRBV5-1
length: 13
D: .
J: TRBJ1-1
size: .
DNA: TGCGCCAGCGGCGGGGGGTGGAACACTGAAGCTTTCTTT
CDR3: CASGGGWNTEAFF

V: TRBV27
length: 9
D: .
J: TRBJ1-2
size: .
DNA: TGTGCCAGCAGCCATGGCTACACCTTC
CDR3: CASSHGYTF

V: TRBV7-9
length: 15
D: .
J: TRBJ1-4
size: .
DNA: TGTGCCAGCAGCCCCCCGGGGAGGACTAATGAAAAACTGTTTTTT
CDR3: CASSPPGRTNEKLFF

V: TRBV6-6
length: 16
D: .
J: TRBJ2-5
size: .
DNA: TGTGCCAGCCTCCATCCGGACGGGACGTCAGGAGGGACCCAGTACTTC
CDR3: CASLHPDGTSGGTQYF

V: TRBV27
length: 13
D: .
J: TRBJ1-2
size: .
DNA: TGTGCCAGCAGTGACGGAAGGAGCTATGGCTACACCTTC
CDR3: CASSDGRSYGYTF

V: TRBV12-3/TRBV12-4
length: 14
D: .
J: TRBJ2-2
size: once
DNA: TGTGCCAGCAGTTTAGGTCCACAGACCGGGGAGCTGTTTTTT
CDR3: CASSLGPQTGELFF

V: TRBV27
length: 14
D: .
J: TRBJ2-1
size: .
DNA: TGTGCCAGCAGTTTACCCGACAGATACAATGAGCAGTTCTTC
CDR3: CASSLPDRYNEQFF

V: TRBV27
length: 12
D: .
J: TRBJ2-5
size: .
DNA: TGTGCCAGCAGTTTATCCTCCAGCGGGCAGTACTTC
CDR3: CASSLSSSGQYF

V: TRBV7-9
length: 12
D: TRBD1
J: TRBJ2-1
size: .
DNA: TGTGCCAGCAGCAAGGGGGCGAATGAGCAGTTCTTC
CDR3: CASSKGANEQFF

V: TRBV13
length: 15
D: TRBD2
J: TRBJ2-7
size: few
DNA: TGTGCCAGCAGCTTGGGCCTAGCGGCCTCCTACGAGCAGTACTTC
CDR3: CASSLGLAASYEQYF

V: TRBV27
length: 15
D: .
J: TRBJ2-1
size: .
DNA: TGTGCCAGCACCGCGTCTTGGGGGGCTTACAATGAGCAGTTCTTC
CDR3: CASTASWGAYNEQFF

V: TRBV19
length: 11
D: .
J: TRBJ1-1
size: .
DNA: TGTGCCAGTAGTATCGGGACTGAAGCTTTCTTT
CDR3: CASSIGTEAFF

V: TRBV27
length: 14
D: .
J: TRBJ2-1
size: .
DNA: TGTGCCAGCAGCCCAGTTGCCGGTTACAATGAGCAGTTCTTC
CDR3: CASSPVAGYNEQFF

V: TRBV5-6
length: 18
D: TRBD2
J: TRBJ2-3
size: .
DNA: TGTGCCAGCAGCTATTTAATGGGACTAGCGGGAGGTACAGATACGCAGTATTTT
CDR3: CASSYLMGLAGGTDTQYF

V: TRBV5-6
length: 16
D: TRBD2
J: TRBJ2-1
size: .
DNA: TGTGCCAGCAGCTTGGAGGGATCTCGCGGGGGCAATGAGCAGTTCTTC
CDR3: CASSLEGSRGGNEQFF

V: TRBV9
length: 14
D: .
J: TRBJ1-5
size: .
DNA: TGTGCCAGCAGCGTAGATGGGGGTCGCCAGCCCCAGCATTTT
CDR3: CASSVDGGRQPQHF

V: TRBV28
length: 14
D: TRBD1
J: TRBJ2-2
size: .
DNA: TGTGCCAGCAGCAAGACAGGGGACACCGGGGAGCTGTTTTTT
CDR3: CASSKTGDTGELFF

V: TRBV5-1
length: 13
D: .
J: TRBJ1-4
size: .
DNA: TGCGCCAGCAACCCGGGCTCGGGGGAAAAACTGTTTTTT
CDR3: CASNPGSGEKLFF

V: TRBV28
length: 13
D: .
J: TRBJ1-1
size: .
DNA: TGTGCCAGCAGTCCCGTCATGAACACTGAAGCTTTCTTT
CDR3: CASSPVMNTEAFF

V: TRBV7-2
length: 12
D: .
J: TRBJ2-7
size: .
DNA: TGTGCCAGCAGCCCGGTTCTACACGAGCAGTACTTC
CDR3: CASSPVLHEQYF

V: TRBV27
length: 15
D: TRBD1
J: TRBJ1-1
size: .
DNA: TGTGCCAGCAGTTTAATAGGGACAGGCAACACTGAAGCTTTCTTT
CDR3: CASSLIGTGNTEAFF

V: TRBV30
length: 15
D: .
J: TRBJ1-3
size: .
DNA: TGTGCCTGGAGTGTGACGGGAAGCTCTGGAAACACCATATATTTT
CDR3: CAWSVTGSSGNTIYF

V: TRBV12-3/TRBV12-4
length: 18
D: TRBD2
J: TRBJ2-5
size: .
DNA: TGTGCCAGCAGCCCCCGGGAGGAGGCTAGCGGACCCCAAGAGACCCAGTACTTC
CDR3: CASSPREEASGPQETQYF

V: TRBV27
length: 16
D: TRBD1
J: TRBJ2-2
size: .
DNA: TGTGCCAGCAGTCCCAGACAGGGTACGAACACCGGGGAGCTGTTTTTT
CDR3: CASSPRQGTNTGELFF

V: TRBV14
length: 15
D: .
J: TRBJ2-5
size: .
DNA: TGTGCCAGCAGCCAAGGGAAATACTACCAAGAGACCCAGTACTTC
CDR3: CASSQGKYYQETQYF

V: TRBV7-6
length: 18
D: TRBD2
J: TRBJ2-4
size: once
DNA: TGTGCCAGCAGCTTACACGGGGGACTAGCGGGGCTCAAAAACATTCAGTACTTC
CDR3: CASSLHGGLAGLKNIQYF

V: TRBV27
length: 13
D: .
J: TRBJ1-2
size: .
DNA: TGTGCCAGCAGCACGGGAAGGAACTATGGCTACACCTTC
CDR3: CASSTGRNYGYTF

V: TRBV18
length: 12
D: .
J: TRBJ1-2
size: .
DNA: TGTGCCAGCTCAACCGATCCGGGTGGCTACACCTTC
CDR3: CASSTDPGGYTF

V: TRBV7-9
length: 17
D: TRBD2
J: TRBJ2-7
size: few
DNA: TGTGCCAGCAGCCCAGGACTAGCGGGAGGTGTCTCCTACGAGCAGTACTTC
CDR3: CASSPGLAGGVSYEQYF

V: TRBV20-1
length: 14
D: TRBD2
J: TRBJ2-1
size: .
DNA: TGCAGTGCTAGTTGGGCGGGAGCCTACAATGAGCAGTTCTTC
CDR3: CSASWAGAYNEQFF

V: TRBV12-3/TRBV12-4
length: 14
D: .
J: TRBJ2-2
size: .
DNA: TGTGCCACCCGACCCGGGATATACACCGGGGAGCTGTTTTTT
CDR3: CATRPGIYTGELFF

V: TRBV7-9
length: 13
D: .
J: TRBJ2-4
size: .
DNA: TGTGCCAGCAGCTTAGGGACACTAAACATTCAGTACTTC
CDR3: CASSLGTLNIQYF

V: TRBV20-1
length: 14
D: .
J: TRBJ1-1
size: once
DNA: TGCAGTGCTAGGGTAAGAGGGACGAACACTGAAGCTTTCTTT
CDR3: CSARVRGTNTEAFF

V: TRBV28
length: 17
D: .
J: TRBJ2-6
size: .
DNA: TGTGCCAGCAGTTCTGCGGACGGAGACTCTGTGGCCAACGTCCTGACTTTC
CDR3: CASSSADGDSVANVLTF

V: TRBV19
length: 17
D: .
J: TRBJ2-2
size: .
DNA: TGTGCCAGTACAATAAGGGTTGAGCACCGCGACACCGGGGAGCTGTTTTTT
CDR3: CASTIRVEHRDTGELFF

V: TRBV5-1
length: 15
D: .
J: TRBJ2-1
size: .
DNA: TGCGCCAGCAGCTTGGACAGGGGAGGCCACAATGAGCAGTTCTTC
CDR3: CASSLDRGGHNEQFF

V: TRBV24-1
length: 14
D: TRBD1
J: TRBJ1-6
size: .
DNA: TGTGCCACCAGTGATGGACAGGGAAATTCACCCCTCCACTTT
CDR3: CATSDGQGNSPLHF

V: TRBV7-9
length: 16
D: .
J: TRBJ1-1
size: .
DNA: TGTGCCAGCAGCTTAGTATTGACGGGGGGACTAAGAAAAGCTTTCTTT
CDR3: CASSLVLTGGLRKAFF

V: TRBV7-2
length: 17
D: TRBD2
J: TRBJ2-1
size: .
DNA: TGTGCCAGCAGCTGGAGATGGAGGCGAGCGGGATACAATGAGCAGTTCTTC
CDR3: CASSWRWRRAGYNEQFF

V: TRBV12-3/TRBV12-4
length: 16
D: TRBD2
J: TRBJ2-1
size: .
DNA: TGTGCCAGCAGTCTCTCGGGACTAGCGGGAGCAAGTGAGCAGTTCTTC
CDR3: CASSLSGLAGASEQFF

V: TRBV7-9
length: 15
D: .
J: TRBJ1-5
size: .
DNA: TGTGCCAGCAGCTCCGTTCGGCAGCGCAATCAGCCCCAGCATTTT
CDR3: CASSSVRQRNQPQHF